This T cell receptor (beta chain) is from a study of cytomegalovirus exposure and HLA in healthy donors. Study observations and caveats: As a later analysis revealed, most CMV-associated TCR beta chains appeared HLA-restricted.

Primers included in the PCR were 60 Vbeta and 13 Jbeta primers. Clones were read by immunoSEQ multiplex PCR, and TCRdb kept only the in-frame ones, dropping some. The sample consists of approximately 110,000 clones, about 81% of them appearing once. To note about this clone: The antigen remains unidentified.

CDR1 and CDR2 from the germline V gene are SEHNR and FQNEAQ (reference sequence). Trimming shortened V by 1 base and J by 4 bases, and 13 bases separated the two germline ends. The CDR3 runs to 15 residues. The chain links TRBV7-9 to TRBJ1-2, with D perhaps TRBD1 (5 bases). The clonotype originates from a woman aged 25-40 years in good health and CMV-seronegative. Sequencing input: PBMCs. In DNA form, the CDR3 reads TGTGCCAGCAGCTTAGGAGGTGCGACAGCCTATGGCTACACCTTC. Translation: CASSLGGATAYGYTF.